This T cell receptor (beta chain) was captured by sequencing in a study of lymphopenia after photon versus proton radiotherapy. The assay was immunoSEQ multiplex PCR, and TCRdb's table has in-frame clones only and misses some. The sample shows under 65,000 clones, approximately 88% of them seen only once. Germline assignment: CDR1 MDHEN and CDR2 SYDVKM. The CDR3 covers 14 residues. The junction had 5 bases not matched to a gene; V was cut back by 1 base and J by 7 bases. Source: peripheral blood, taken from a patient treated with proton-based radiotherapy. The TCR was taken from a man in his 60s with pancreatic cancer. This chain joins TRBV28 and TRBJ2-7, with TRBD1 identical over 9 bases. The CDR3 is CASSLFRQGGEQYF. The CDR3 nucleotides are TGTGCCAGCAGTTTATTTAGACAGGGGGGAGAGCAGTACTTC.